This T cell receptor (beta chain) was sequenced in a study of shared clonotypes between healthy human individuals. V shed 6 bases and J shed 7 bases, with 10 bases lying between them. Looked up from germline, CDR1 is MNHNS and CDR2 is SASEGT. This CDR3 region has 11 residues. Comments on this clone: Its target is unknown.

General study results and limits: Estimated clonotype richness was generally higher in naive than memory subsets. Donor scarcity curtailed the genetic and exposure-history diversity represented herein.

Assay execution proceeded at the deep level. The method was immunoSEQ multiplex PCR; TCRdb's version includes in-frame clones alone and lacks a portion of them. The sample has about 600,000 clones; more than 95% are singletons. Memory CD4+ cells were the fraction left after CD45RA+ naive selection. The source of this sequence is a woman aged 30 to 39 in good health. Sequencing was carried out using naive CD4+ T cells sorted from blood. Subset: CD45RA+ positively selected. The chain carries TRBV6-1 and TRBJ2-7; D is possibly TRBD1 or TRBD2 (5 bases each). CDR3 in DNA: TGTGCCAGCAGGGGATGGGGGGAGCAGTACTTC. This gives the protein CASRGWGEQYF.